The clone carrying this T cell receptor beta chain was observed a single time. Its antigen is undetermined. Some clones are missing from TCRdb's copy, which holds only in-frame ones; the method was immunoSEQ multiplex PCR. The top ten hold around 0.34% of the sample, which has roughly 64,000 clones, about 98% seen once. Thawed PBMCs were FACS-sorted into unstimulated CD4+CD25+CD127- regulatory T cells, CD4+CD25- non-regulatory cells, CD4 and CD8 cells. Before regulatory T cell sorting, thawed PBMCs rested overnight at 37°C in 200 IU/ml IL-2. The sample is drawn from a study of Tregs in tolerant kidney transplant recipients. V lost 1 base to trimming and J lost 0 bases; unmatched junction nucleotides: 1. The germline CDR1 and CDR2 sequences are SGHRS and YFSETQ. CDR3 length: 15 amino acids. Findings of the study overall: The most relevant donor-specific Treg TCRbeta repertoire apparently came from expansion with activated donor B cells. The small number of patients limits these findings pending further validation.

The sequencing here drew on Tregs from blood, taken before the transplant. The chain links TRBV5-1 to TRBJ2-3; TRBD1 aligns across 8 bases. The source is a human donor who received a combined kidney and bone marrow transplant. CDR3: CASSLYRGSTDTQYF. The CDR3 DNA reads as TGCGCCAGCAGCTTGTACAGGGGGAGCACAGATACGCAGTATTTT.